A selection of T cell receptor beta chains follows, all from one sample in a study of blood T cell repertoires in COVID-19. The method was immunoSEQ multiplex PCR; TCRdb's version includes in-frame clones alone and lacks a portion of them. The data show 250,000 or so clones, more than 75% seen once. The sample taken for sequencing was peripheral blood. These TCRs come from a woman in her sixties or seventies with COVID-19, enrolled during active disease. Both conserved end residues are part of each CDR3. The order of the fields is V gene, J gene, CDR3 protein.

TRBV9,TRBJ1-1,CASSVADNRLNTEAFF
TRBV29-1,TRBJ1-1,CSVVGDNTEAFF
TRBV25-1,TRBJ2-1,CASSENYEQFF
TRBV19,TRBJ1-5,CASSITGGDQPQHF
TRBV28,TRBJ1-2,CASTPTGPYGYTF
TRBV19,TRBJ1-5,CASSIVTSRRGARGNQPQHF
TRBV6-2/TRBV6-3,TRBJ2-1,CASSYFSYNEQFF
TRBV3-1/TRBV3-2,TRBJ1-1,CATRQGNTEAFF
TRBV19,TRBJ2-4,CASSNPSGGAKNIQYF
TRBV7-3,TRBJ2-2,CASSLGPGRTGELFF
TRBV6-2/TRBV6-3,TRBJ1-1,CASSYVSSGTEAFF